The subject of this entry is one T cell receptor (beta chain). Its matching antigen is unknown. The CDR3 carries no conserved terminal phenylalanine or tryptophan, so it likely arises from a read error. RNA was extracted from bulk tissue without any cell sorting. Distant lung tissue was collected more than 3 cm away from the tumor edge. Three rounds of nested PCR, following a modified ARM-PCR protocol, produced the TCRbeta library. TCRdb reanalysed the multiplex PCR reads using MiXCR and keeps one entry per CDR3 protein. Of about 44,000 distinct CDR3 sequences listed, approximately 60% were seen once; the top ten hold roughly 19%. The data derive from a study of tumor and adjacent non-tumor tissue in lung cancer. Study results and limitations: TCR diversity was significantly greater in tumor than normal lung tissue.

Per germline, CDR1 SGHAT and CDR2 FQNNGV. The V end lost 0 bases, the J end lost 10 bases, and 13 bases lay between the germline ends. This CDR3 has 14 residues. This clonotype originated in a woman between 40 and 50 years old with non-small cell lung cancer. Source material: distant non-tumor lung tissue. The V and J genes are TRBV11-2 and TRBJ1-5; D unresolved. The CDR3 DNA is TGTGCCAGCAGCTTAGATGGTTTGCGTCAACCCCAGCATCTT. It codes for CASSLDGLRQPQHL.